This T cell receptor (beta chain) was sequenced during a study of cytotoxic CD8 clonotypes in ibrutinib-treated CLL. General study points: Whereas clonality rose at ibrutinib response, it declined toward baseline at progression.

The repertoire was sequenced with immunoSEQ multiplex PCR; TCRdb's copy has only in-frame clones and lacks some. The data hold hundreds of thousands of clones, with 70% observed a single time. Germline V CDR1 and CDR2: SGHRS, YFSETQ. V was shortened by 4 bases and J by 8 bases, with 15 bases between the two germline ends. The CDR3 is 13 amino acids. As for this clone: No antigen is known for it.

The chain combines TRBV5-1 with TRBJ1-2, with D unclear. The sequence was obtained from a human donor with chronic lymphocytic leukemia. The material was PBMCs, obtained after 24 months of ibrutinib treatment. The CDR3 protein is CASSIERVGGYTF. DNA of the CDR3: TGCGCCAGCAGCATCGAGCGGGTTGGAGGCTACACCTTC.